This T cell receptor beta chain appears in the sequencing data of a study of shared clonotypes between healthy human individuals (dated by TCRdb to 2019 to 2021). Broadly, across the study: The cohort included three men and a couple of women between 18 and 49 years of age. Each donor's leukapheresis produced roughly between about 0.8 and 8.9 billion PBMCs. Per donor, three plates each were used for CD4 naive and CD4 memory, two for CD8 naive, and one for CD8 memory. To estimate repertoire size and how much clonotypes are shared between individuals, the study performed deep sequencing of blood TCR repertoires from roughly five healthy adults. Libraries were prepared and TCR repertoires were sequenced by different laboratories using diverse techniques, in order to increase sequencing depth and limit assay-specific biases.

Broad study findings and their caveats: Pairwise subsampling led to the expectation that sequencing depth would affect the degree of clonotype sharing among donors. Because the study included a small number of donors, the genetic and exposure-history diversity represented was limited. Clonotypes shared by all four sorted-subset donors showed higher generation probabilities than non-shared clonotypes. Estimated clonotype richness was generally larger for naive than for memory subsets. Only blood was sampled, and tissue TCR repertoires likely differ from those in blood. Sharing across several donors was observed for approximately 5% of naive CD4, less than 4% of naive CD8, roughly 2.4% of memory CD4, and about 0.4% of memory CD8 clonotypes. Rarefaction of sorted-subset datasets indicated incomplete sequencing despite the large sequencing depth.

The donors were healthy, HIV-negative adults who had no recently reported acute infections or vaccinations. Only Caucasian adults living in Nashville, Tennessee, USA were represented among the donors. CD4+ T cells were enriched by magnetic negative selection, after which naive cells were positively selected on CD45RA and the negative fraction was taken as the memory subset. After blood collection by leukapheresis, PBMCs were isolated using Ficoll-Histopaque density gradient centrifugation and then cryopreserved in the vapor phase of liquid nitrogen. Purity and quantity of every magnetically sorted T cell population were checked by analytical flow cytometry. Genomic DNA was isolated from every sorted fraction and measured by UV absorbance on a Nanodrop 2000c. The CDR3 has 15 amino acids, counting the end cysteine and phenylalanine. Only the CDR3 DNA is retained, 45 bases long and in frame from the first base. Per the germline V gene, MGHRA is the CDR1 and YSYEKL is the CDR2. For this chain, trimming is 2 bases at the V end and 3 bases at the J end, and the number of junction bases without a gene match is 2.

Using the deep immunoSEQ assay, TCR CDR3 regions were amplified from genomic DNA by multiplex PCR. For each cell subset, the extracted genomic DNA was distributed evenly across all wells of several immunoSEQ 96-well plates, and each plate served as one replicate. For sorted subsets, each replicate PCR was loaded with roughly 200 ng genomic DNA, equivalent to approximately 27,000 T cell genomes. Purified libraries were measured with a Qubit 3.0 fluorometer, size-checked on a Bioanalyzer 2100, and measured again with the KAPA Library Quantification kit. A separate single-read 150-cycle Illumina NextSeq 550 flow cell was used to sequence each immunoSEQ 96-well plate. Regarding the original processing steps: Because the immunoSEQ output included only junctional sequences and no quality scores, the filtering could not be the same as the filtering used for full-length reads. To assign V/J genes and CDR3, sequences were annotated against IMGT germline references using PyIR, a Python wrapper for IgBLAST v1.9. Reads were removed for weak V/J assignments (E-value above 1e-6), missing CDR3, stop codons, out-of-frame junctions, or ambiguous translated residues. V3J clonotypes were defined as sequences sharing the same inferred V gene, J gene, and CDR3 amino acid sequence. Percentage overlap between repertoires was calculated by dividing the number of shared unique clonotypes by the size of the smaller repertoire. RTK rarefaction, the Chao1 estimator, and Recon v2.1 estimates of unobserved clonotypes were used to assess repertoire richness. For all TCRbeta clonotypes obtained by the gDNA method from a few donors, generation probabilities were computed with OLGA. Here the immuneACCESS table is served through TCRdb, limited to in-frame sequences with V and J called. Missing clones are a known gap in these copies; in checked studies unresolved V genes cover under half, and the rest lacks a known reason. Clone size and the V and J calls come from that table; the DNA yielded D and trimming. Within this sample are about 2.4 million clones, with just over 90% of them counted one time only. Over 0.12% of the sample is held by the ten biggest clonotypes.

This clone was counted a single time. Its antigen has not been determined. No base quality values were provided; no much bigger clone lies one nucleotide off. The receptor comes from a man between 18 and 35 years old in good health. The rearranged chain carries TRBV4-1 and TRBJ1-4; 8 bases in between match TRBD1. The sequenced sample was naive CD4+ T cells sorted from blood. Per the publication, the cell subset or site label means: CD45RA+ positively selected. The sequence in DNA is TGCGCCAGCAGCCAACAGGGGGCGGCTAATGAAAAACTGTTTTTT. The resulting protein is CASSQQGAANEKLFF.